These 14 T cell receptor beta chains were all obtained from the same sample, sequenced in a study of cytomegalovirus exposure and HLA in healthy donors. It was with 60 Vbeta and 13 Jbeta primers that the PCR ran. Data came from immunoSEQ multiplex PCR; TCRdb stores just in-frame clones and leaves some out. This sample yields more than 95,000 clones, of which roughly 15% are seen a single time; about 2.6% belongs to the top ten. The sample was PBMCs. The source of these receptors is a female donor in good health and CMV-seropositive.

The chain is built from TRBV7-2 and TRBJ2-1; TRBD1 matches 7 bases. V was clipped by 7 bases and J by 4 bases; unmatched bases: 4. The V gene's germline CDR1 is SGHTA and CDR2 FQGNSA. The CDR3 is made up of 13 amino acids. CDR3 DNA: TGTGCCAGCAACCAGGGGGTTTACAATGAGCAGTTCTTC. This encodes CASNQGVYNEQFF. Complete variable domain (other parts from reference TRBV7-2 and TRBJ2-1): GAGVSQSPSNKVTEKGKDVELRCDPISGHTALYWYRQSLGQGLEFLIYFQGNSAPDKSGLPSDRFSAERTGGSVSTLTIQRTQQEDSAVYLCASNQGVYNEQFFGPGTRLTVL.

In its sample, this clone was seen a few times. The chain recombines TRBV2 with TRBJ2-5; the match to TRBD2 covers 8 bases. This CDR3 is built from 13 residues. Looked up from germline, CDR1 is SNHLY and CDR2 is FYNNEI. The ends lost 10 bases at V and 1 base at J; junction bases unmatched: 5. In DNA form, the CDR3 reads TGTGCCACCGAACTAGCGGTCCAAGAGACCCAGTACTTC. Protein: CATELAVQETQYF.

This clone was counted between two and nine times. The rearrangement joins TRBV4-3 to TRBJ2-7; D may be TRBD2 (6 bases). With 1 base removed from V and 4 bases from J, the gap between germline ends came to 14 bases. The CDR3 has 15 amino acids. Germline V gene lookup returns CDR1 LGHNA and CDR2 YSLEER. The CDR3 reads CASSQVTGVTYEQYF. The CDR3 bases are TGCGCCAGCAGCCAAGTGACGGGGGTTACTTACGAGCAGTACTTC.

The chain couples TRBV5-1 to TRBJ2-3; no reliable D call. The CDR3 covers 15 residues. Trimming shortened V by 0 bases and J by 2 bases, and 10 bases separated the two germline ends. Germline assignment: CDR1 SGHRS and CDR2 YFSETQ. In DNA, the CDR3 is TGCGCCAGCAGCTTGGATTCGTCAGTCACAGATACGCAGTATTTT. Encoded protein: CASSLDSSVTDTQYF.

This clone was detected only a few times. The chain carries TRBV2 and TRBJ1-5, with D possibly being TRBD1 (5 bases). Looked up from germline, CDR1 is SNHLY and CDR2 is FYNNEI. V was pared by 4 bases and J by 2 bases, with 9 bases between. The CDR3 is 14 amino acids. CDR3 in amino acids: CASSVIQGNQPQHF. The CDR3 bases are TGTGCCAGCAGTGTGATACAGGGCAATCAGCCCCAGCATTTT. Filled out from reference TRBV2 and TRBJ1-5, the complete variable domain reads EPEVTQTPSHQVTQMGQEVILRCVPISNHLYFYWYRQILGQKVEFLVSFYNNEISEKSEIFDDQFSVERPDGSNFTLKIRSTKLEDSAMYFCASSVIQGNQPQHFGDGTRLSIL.

This clone has just a few counts. The chain joins TRBV7-2 to TRBJ2-7; 9 bases fit TRBD2. Germline values: CDR1 SGHTA, CDR2 FQGNSA. There are 16 residues in the CDR3. V lost 5 bases to trimming and J lost 4 bases; unmatched junction nucleotides: 12. The CDR3 DNA is TGTGCCAGCAGCCCGGGTAGGCTAGCGGGGACGTACGAGCAGTACTTC. Residues: CASSPGRLAGTYEQYF.

J is TRBJ2-3 and V is TRBV4-3; no firm D call. The V end lost 4 bases, the J end lost 4 bases, and 12 bases lay between the germline ends. There are 14 residues in the CDR3. In germline, CDR1 is LGHNA, CDR2 YSLEER. The CDR3 sequence: CASSRKSMSDTQYF. Here the CDR3 DNA reads TGCGCCAGCAGCCGAAAGAGTATGTCAGATACGCAGTATTTT.

The V call is TRBV6-5, the J call TRBJ1-4; tentatively, D is TRBD1 (6 bases). Germline V CDR1 and CDR2: MNHEY, SVGAGI. The CDR3 has 14 residues. Trimming removed 6 bases at V and 7 bases at J, with 15 bases between. CDR3 residues: CASRLGQLGEKLFF. The CDR3 DNA reads TGTGCCAGCAGACTTGGACAGTTGGGTGAAAAACTGTTTTTT.

The rearrangement uses TRBV5-1 and TRBJ2-3; 7 nucleotides align to TRBD2. Germline lookup yields CDR1 SGHRS and CDR2 YFSETQ. The V gene end was trimmed by 1 base and the J gene end by 4 bases; junction bases not matched to a gene: 9. This CDR3 is 16 amino acids long. The CDR3 DNA reads TGCGCCAGCAGCTTGCCCCGACTAGCCGGAGCAGATACGCAGTATTTT. It codes for CASSLPRLAGADTQYF.

J is TRBJ2-1 and V is TRBV5-1; perhaps TRBD2 as D (7 bases). This CDR3 has 18 residues. The V end was cut by 1 base, the J end by 0 bases, with 17 bases between. Germline assignment: CDR1 SGHRS and CDR2 YFSETQ. The chain's CDR3 is CASSLWAGGLSSYNEQFF. The CDR3 nucleotides are TGCGCCAGCAGCTTGTGGGCCGGGGGGCTAAGCTCCTACAATGAGCAGTTCTTC.

This clone has just a few counts. The chain combines TRBV2 with TRBJ1-5; 8 nucleotides align to TRBD1. J was trimmed by 7 bases and V by 2 bases; bases with no gene match: 7. The CDR3 length is 15 residues. CDR1 and CDR2 (germline): SNHLY, FYNNEI. In DNA, the CDR3 is TGTGCCAGCAGTGAACTAGGACAGGGAATCCAGCCCCAGCATTTT. It is translated as CASSELGQGIQPQHF.

The rearrangement links TRBV6-1 to TRBJ2-4, with TRBD1 identical over 8 bases. Trimming cost V 6 bases and J 5 bases; bases outside gene matches: 9. The CDR3 runs 15 residues. Germline CDR1 reads MNHNS; CDR2 reads SASEGT. CDR3 sequence: CASSLRPGQENIQYF. The CDR3 DNA sequence: TGTGCCAGCAGCCTCCGTCCGGGACAGGAAAACATTCAGTACTTC.

CDR3 nucleotides: TGTGCCAGCAGTTTAGACTACGAGCAGTACTTC. Translating gives CASSLDYEQYF. The V gene is TRBV2, the J gene TRBJ2-7; D unresolved. Germline assignment: CDR1 SNHLY and CDR2 FYNNEI. Trimming removed 5 bases at V and 3 bases at J, with 5 bases between. The CDR3 runs 11 residues.

CDR3 bases: TGTGCCAGCAGCTACACTAGCGGGGGAACCTTGAGTAGCACAGATACGCAGTATTTT. It translates to CASSYTSGGTLSSTDTQYF. The genes are TRBV9 and TRBJ2-3; the match to TRBD2 covers 11 bases. Germline loops: CDR1 SGDLS, CDR2 YYNGEE. V gave up 4 bases and J gave up 0 bases; unmatched junction bases: 13. This CDR3 comprises 19 residues.